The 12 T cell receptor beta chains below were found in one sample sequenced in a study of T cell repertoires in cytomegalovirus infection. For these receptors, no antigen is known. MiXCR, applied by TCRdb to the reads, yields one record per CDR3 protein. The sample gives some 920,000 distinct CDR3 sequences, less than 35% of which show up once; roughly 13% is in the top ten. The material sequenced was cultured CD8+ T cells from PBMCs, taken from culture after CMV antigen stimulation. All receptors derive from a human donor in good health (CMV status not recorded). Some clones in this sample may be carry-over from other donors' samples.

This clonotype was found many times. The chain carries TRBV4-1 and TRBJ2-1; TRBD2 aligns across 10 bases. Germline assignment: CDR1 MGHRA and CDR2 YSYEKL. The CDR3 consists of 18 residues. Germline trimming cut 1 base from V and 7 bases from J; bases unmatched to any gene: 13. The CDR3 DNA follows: TGCGCCAGCAGCCAAGTTCGAGCTAGCGGGGGACCCGGGAATGAGCAGTTCTTC. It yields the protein CASSQVRASGGPGNEQFF.

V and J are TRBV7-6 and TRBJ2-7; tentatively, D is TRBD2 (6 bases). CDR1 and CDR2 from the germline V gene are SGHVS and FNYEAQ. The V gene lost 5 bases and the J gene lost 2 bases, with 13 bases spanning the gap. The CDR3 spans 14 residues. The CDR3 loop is CASSALAGTYEQYF. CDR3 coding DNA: TGTGCCAGCAGCGCACTGGCGGGGACCTACGAGCAGTACTTC.

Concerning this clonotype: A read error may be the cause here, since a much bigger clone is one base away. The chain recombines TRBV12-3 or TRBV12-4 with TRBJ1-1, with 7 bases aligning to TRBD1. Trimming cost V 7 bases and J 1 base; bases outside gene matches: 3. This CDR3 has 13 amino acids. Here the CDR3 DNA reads TGTGCCAGCATCCAGGGGGGGAACACTGAAGCTTTCTTT. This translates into CASIQGGNTEAFF.

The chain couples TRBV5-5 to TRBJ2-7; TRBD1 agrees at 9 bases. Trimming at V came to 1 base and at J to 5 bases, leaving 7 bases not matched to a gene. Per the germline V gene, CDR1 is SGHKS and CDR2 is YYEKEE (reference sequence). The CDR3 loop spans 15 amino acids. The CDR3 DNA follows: TGTGCCAGCAGCTTGTATCTCGGACAGGGGAACGAGCAGTACGTC. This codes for CASSLYLGQGNEQYV.

Here the CDR3 DNA reads TGTGCCAGTAGTAACCCCCTTAGAACGGACCCAGGCAATGAAAAACTGTTTTTT. Protein product: CASSNPLRTDPGNEKLFF. The rearrangement links TRBV19 to TRBJ1-4; D not resolved. From germline, CDR1 is LNHDA and CDR2 SQIVND (reference sequence). The CDR3 consists of 18 residues. The ends were cut back, 4 bases at V and 5 bases at J, with 23 bases in the middle.

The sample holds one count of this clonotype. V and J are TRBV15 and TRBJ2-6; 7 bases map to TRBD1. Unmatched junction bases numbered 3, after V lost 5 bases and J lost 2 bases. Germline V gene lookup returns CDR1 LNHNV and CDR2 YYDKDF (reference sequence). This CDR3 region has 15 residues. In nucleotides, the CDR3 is TGTGCCACCAGCTCAGACAGGGCTGGGGCCAACGTCCTGACTTTC. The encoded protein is CATSSDRAGANVLTF.

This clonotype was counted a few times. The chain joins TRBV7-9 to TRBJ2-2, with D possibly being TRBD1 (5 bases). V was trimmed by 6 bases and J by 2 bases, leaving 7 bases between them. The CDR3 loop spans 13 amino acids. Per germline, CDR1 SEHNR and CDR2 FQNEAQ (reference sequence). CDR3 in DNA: TGTGCCAGCAGACAGGACAACACCGGGGAGCTGTTTTTT. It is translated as CASRQDNTGELFF.

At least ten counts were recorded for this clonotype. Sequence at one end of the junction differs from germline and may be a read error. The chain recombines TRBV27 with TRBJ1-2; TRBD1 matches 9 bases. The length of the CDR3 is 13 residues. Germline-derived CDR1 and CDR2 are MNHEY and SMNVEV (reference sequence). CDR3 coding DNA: TGCGCCAGCACCTTGGGACAGGGATATGGCTACACCTTC. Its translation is CASTLGQGYGYTF.

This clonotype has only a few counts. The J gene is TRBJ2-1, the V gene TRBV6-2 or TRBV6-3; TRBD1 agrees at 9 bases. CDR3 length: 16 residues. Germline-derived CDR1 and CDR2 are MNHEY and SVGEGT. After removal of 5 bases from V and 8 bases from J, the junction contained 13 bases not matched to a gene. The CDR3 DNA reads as TGTGCCAGCAGTCCCAACAGGGGGCATTCACCTCATGAGCAGTTCTTC. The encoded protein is CASSPNRGHSPHEQFF.

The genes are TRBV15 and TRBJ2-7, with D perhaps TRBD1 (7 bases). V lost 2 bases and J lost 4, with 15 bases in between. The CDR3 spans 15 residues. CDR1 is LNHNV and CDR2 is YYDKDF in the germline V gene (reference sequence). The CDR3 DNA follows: TGTGCCACCAGCAGACTTTCAGGGGGAGGTTACGAGCAGTACGTC. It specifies CATSRLSGGGYEQYV.

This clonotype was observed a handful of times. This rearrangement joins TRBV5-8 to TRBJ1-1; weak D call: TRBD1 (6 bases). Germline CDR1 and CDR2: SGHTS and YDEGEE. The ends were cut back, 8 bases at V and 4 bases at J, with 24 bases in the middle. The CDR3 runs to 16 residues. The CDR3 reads CASKLLYGGDGTEAFF. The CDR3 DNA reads TGTGCCAGTAAGCTTTTATATGGGGGCGACGGCACTGAAGCTTTCTTT.

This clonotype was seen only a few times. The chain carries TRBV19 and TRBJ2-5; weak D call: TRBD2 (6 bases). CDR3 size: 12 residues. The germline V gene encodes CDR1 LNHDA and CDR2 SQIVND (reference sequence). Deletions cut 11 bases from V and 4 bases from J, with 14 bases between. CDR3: CASGVRPETQYF. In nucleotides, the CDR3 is TGTGCCTCGGGGGTAAGGCCAGAGACCCAGTACTTC.